This T cell receptor (beta chain) derives from a study of blood T cell repertoires in COVID-19. About the research overall: COVID-19 samples, acute and convalescent, were from the United States, Italy and Spain. T cells, B-cell-depleted T cells, or PBMCs provided the cDNA or gDNA that served as material.

This clone was found once. Original processing notes: Counts of nucleated cells, estimated from reference gene primer amplification, were obtained. The method was immunoSEQ multiplex PCR; TCRdb's version includes in-frame clones alone and lacks a portion of them. That table supplies the V and J calls and clone size; D and trimming were determined from the DNA. Of 300,000 or so clones listed, 87% are singletons. This CDR3 has 14 amino acids. In germline, CDR1 is SGHNT, CDR2 YENEEA. V shed 2 bases and J 8 bases; nucleotides not matched to a gene: 5. Sequencing was done on a sample of peripheral blood. The V and J genes are TRBV11-3 and TRBJ1-4, with 7 bases that match TRBD1. The receptor was derived from a woman aged 40 to 50 who had recovered from COVID-19. This CDR3 is CASSLPKQGEKLFF. The CDR3 coding sequence is TGTGCCAGCAGCTTACCCAAACAGGGGGAAAAACTGTTTTTT.